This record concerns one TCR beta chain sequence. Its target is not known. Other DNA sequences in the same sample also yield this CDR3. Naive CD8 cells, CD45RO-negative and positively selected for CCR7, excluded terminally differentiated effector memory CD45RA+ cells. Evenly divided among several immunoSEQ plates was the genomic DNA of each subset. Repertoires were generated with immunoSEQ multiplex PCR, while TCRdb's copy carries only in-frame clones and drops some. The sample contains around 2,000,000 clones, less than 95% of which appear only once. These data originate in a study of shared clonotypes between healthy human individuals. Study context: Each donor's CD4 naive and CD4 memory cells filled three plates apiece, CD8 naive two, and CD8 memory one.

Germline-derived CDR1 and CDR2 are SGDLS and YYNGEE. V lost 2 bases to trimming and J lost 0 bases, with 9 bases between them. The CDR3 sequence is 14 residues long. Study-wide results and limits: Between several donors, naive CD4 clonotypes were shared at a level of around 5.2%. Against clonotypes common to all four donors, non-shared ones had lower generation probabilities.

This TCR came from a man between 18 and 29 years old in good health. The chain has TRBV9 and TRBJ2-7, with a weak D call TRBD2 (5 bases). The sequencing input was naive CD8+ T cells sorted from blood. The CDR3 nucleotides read TGTGCCAGCAGCGTTGGCGGGTACTCCTACGAGCAGTACTTC. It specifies CASSVGGYSYEQYF.